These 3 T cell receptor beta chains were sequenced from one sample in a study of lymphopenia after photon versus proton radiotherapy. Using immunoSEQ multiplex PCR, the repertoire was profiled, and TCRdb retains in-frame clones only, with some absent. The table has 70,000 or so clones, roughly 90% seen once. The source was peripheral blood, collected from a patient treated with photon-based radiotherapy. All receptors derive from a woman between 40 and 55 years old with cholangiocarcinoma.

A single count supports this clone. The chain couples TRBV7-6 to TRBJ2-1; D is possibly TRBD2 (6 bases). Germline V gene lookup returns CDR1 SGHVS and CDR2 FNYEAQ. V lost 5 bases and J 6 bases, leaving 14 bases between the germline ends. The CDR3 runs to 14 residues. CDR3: CASSRFGTFNEQFF. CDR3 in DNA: TGTGCCAGCAGCCGATTCGGGACTTTCAATGAGCAGTTCTTC.

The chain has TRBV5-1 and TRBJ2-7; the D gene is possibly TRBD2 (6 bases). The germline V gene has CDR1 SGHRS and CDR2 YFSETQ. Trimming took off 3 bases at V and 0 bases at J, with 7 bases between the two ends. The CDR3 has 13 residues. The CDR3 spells CASSSSDSYEQYF. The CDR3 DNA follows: TGCGCCAGCAGCTCTAGCGACTCCTACGAGCAGTACTTC. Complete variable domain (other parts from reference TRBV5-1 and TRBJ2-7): KAGVTQTPRYLIKTRGQQVTLSCSPISGHRSVSWYQQTPGQGLQFLFEYFSETQRNKGNFPGRFSGRQFSNSRSEMNVSTLELGDSALYLCASSSSDSYEQYFGPGTRLTVT.

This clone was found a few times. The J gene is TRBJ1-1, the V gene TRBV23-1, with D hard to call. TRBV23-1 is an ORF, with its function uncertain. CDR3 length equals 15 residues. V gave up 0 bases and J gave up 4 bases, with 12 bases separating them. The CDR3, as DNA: TGCGCCAGCAGTCAATCGAGTTTCAGCGTCACTGAAGCTTTCTTT. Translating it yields CASSQSSFSVTEAFF.